The T cell receptor (beta chain) under discussion was sequenced for a study of cytomegalovirus exposure and HLA in healthy donors. It was with 60 Vbeta and 13 Jbeta primers that the PCR ran. This table comes from immunoSEQ multiplex PCR, and its TCRdb copy is limited to in-frame clones, with some not included. The repertoire has fewer than 350,000 clones, about 90% of them found once; the top ten carry approximately 2.2%. The CDR3 spans 14 residues. The J segment lost 3 bases and the V segment lost 6 bases, leaving 8 bases of the junction unmatched. Germline CDR1 reads MNHEY; CDR2 reads SVGAGI. The sample taken for sequencing was PBMCs. This chain joins TRBV6-5 and TRBJ2-7; 7 nucleotides line up with TRBD1. This receptor was taken from a woman aged 18-29 years in good health and CMV-seronegative. CDR3 DNA sequence: TGTGCCAGCAGAAAAACCCGGGACAGCTACGAGCAGTACTTC. It is translated as CASRKTRDSYEQYF.